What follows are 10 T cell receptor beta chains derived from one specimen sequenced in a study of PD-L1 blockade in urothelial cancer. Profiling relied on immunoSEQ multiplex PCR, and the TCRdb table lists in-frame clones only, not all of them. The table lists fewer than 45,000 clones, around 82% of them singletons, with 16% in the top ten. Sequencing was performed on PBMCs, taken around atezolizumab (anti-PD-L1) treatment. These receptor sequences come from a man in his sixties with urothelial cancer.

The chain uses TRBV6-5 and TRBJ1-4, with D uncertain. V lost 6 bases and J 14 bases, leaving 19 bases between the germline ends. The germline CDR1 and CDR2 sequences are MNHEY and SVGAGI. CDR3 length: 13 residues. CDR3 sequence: CASRDWGSEMLFF. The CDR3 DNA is TGTGCCAGCAGGGACTGGGGTTCCGAGATGCTGTTTTTT.

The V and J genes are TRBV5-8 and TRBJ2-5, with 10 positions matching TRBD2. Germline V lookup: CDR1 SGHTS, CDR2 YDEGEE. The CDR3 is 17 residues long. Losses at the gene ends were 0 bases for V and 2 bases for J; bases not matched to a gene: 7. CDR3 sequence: CASSLGTSGSLQETQYF. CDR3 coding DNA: TGTGCCAGCAGCTTGGGGACTAGCGGATCTTTGCAAGAGACCCAGTACTTC.

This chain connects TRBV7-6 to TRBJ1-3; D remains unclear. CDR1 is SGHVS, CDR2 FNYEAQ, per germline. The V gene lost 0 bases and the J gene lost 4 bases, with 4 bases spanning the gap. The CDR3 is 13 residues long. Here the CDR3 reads CASSLATGNTIYF. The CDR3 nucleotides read TGTGCCAGCAGCTTAGCGACAGGAAACACCATATATTTT.

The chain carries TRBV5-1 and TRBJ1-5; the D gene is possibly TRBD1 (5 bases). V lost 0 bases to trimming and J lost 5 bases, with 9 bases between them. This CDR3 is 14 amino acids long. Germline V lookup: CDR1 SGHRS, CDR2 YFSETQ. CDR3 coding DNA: TGCGCCAGCAGCTTGGGGGGCAGGGATCAGCCCCAGCATTTT. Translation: CASSLGGRDQPQHF.

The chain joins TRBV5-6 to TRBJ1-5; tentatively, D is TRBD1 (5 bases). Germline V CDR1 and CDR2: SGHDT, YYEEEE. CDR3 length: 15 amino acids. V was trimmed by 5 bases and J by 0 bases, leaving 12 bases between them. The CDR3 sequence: CASSPGLNSNQPQHF. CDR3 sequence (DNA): TGTGCCAGCAGTCCAGGGTTGAATAGCAATCAGCCCCAGCATTTT.

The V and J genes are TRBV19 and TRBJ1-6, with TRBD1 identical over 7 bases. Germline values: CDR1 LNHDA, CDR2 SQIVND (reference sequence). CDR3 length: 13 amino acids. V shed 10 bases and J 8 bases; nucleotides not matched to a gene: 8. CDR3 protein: CATRATGDSPLHF. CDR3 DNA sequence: TGTGCCACCAGGGCCACAGGGGATTCACCCCTCCACTTT.

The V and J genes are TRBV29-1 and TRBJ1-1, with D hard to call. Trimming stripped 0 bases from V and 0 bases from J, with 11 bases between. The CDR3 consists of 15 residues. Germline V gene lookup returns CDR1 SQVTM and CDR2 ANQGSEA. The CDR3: CSVEETESVNTEAFF. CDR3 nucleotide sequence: TGCAGCGTTGAAGAAACCGAGTCGGTGAACACTGAAGCTTTCTTT.

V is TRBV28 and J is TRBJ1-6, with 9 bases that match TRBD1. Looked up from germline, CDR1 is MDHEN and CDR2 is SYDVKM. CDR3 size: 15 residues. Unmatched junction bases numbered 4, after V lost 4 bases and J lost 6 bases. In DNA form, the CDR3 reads TGTGCCAGCAGTTCTCGGGGACAGGGTAATTCACCCCTCCACTTT. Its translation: CASSSRGQGNSPLHF.

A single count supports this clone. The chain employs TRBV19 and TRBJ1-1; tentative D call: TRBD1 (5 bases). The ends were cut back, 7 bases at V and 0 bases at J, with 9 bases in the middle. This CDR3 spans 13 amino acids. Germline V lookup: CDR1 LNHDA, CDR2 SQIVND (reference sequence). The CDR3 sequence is CASTGPMNTEAFF. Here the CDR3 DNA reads TGTGCCAGTACAGGGCCTATGAACACTGAAGCTTTCTTT.

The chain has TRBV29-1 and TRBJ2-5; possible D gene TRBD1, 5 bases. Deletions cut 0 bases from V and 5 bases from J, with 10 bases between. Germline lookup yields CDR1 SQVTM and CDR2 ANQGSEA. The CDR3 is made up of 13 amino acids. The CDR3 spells CSVEDRVGETQYF. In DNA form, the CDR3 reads TGCAGCGTTGAAGACAGGGTGGGGGAGACCCAGTACTTC. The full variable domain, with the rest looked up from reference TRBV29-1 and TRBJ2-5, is SAVISQKPSRDICQRGTSLTIQCQVDSQVTMMFWYRQQPGQSLTLIATANQGSEATYESGFVIDKFPISRPNLTFSTLTVSNMSPEDSSIYLCSVEDRVGETQYFGPGTRLLVL.